This T cell receptor beta chain was sequenced for a study of shared clonotypes between healthy human individuals. General study findings and limits: Despite large depth, sorted-subset datasets appeared incompletely sequenced. A handful of donors held roughly 5% of naive CD4 clonotypes in common.

Here immunoSEQ multiplex PCR was the method, and the copy in TCRdb shows in-frame clones only, minus some. Among around 2,000,000 clones, 93% were seen once, and the ten largest hold around 1.7%. CD45RO-negative, CCR7-selected cells formed the naive CD8 fraction, which excluded terminally differentiated effector memory CD45RA+ cells. The CDR3 loop spans 14 amino acids. Germline V gives CDR1 PRHDT, CDR2 FYEKMQ (reference sequence). Note on this clone: What it recognizes is unknown. Relative to the germline gene, one junction end is altered; a read error may explain this.

The sample comprised naive CD8+ T cells from PBMCs. The chain is built from TRBV13 and TRBJ1-2; D remains unclear. The TCR comes from a man younger than 30 in good health. Some clones in this sample may be carry-over from other donors' samples. CDR3 sequence (DNA): TGTGCCAGCACCTTAAACCGGGATCCCTATGGCTACACCTTC. Its protein product is CASTLNRDPYGYTF.